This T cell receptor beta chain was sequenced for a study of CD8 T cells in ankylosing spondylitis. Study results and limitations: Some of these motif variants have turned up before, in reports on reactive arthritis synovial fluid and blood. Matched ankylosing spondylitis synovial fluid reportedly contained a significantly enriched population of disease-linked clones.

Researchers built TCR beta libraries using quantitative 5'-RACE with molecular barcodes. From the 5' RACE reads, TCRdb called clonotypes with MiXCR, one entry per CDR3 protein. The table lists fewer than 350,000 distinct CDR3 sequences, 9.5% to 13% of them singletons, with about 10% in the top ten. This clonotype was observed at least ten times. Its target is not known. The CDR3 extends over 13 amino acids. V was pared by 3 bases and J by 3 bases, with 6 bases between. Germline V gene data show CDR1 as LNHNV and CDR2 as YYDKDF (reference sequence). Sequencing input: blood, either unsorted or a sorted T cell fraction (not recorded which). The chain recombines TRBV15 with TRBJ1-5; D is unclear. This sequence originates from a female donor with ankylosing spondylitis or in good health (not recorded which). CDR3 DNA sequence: TGTGCCACCAGCAGCCCTGACAATCAGCCCCAGCATTTT. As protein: CATSSPDNQPQHF.